This TCR beta chain stems from a study of blood T cell repertoires in COVID-19. The wider study: Acute and convalescent COVID-19 specimens originated in the United States, Italy and Spain.

Profiling relied on immunoSEQ multiplex PCR, and the TCRdb table lists in-frame clones only, not all of them. The sample has a few hundred thousand clones; more than 70% are singletons. The sequenced sample consisted of peripheral blood. The clonotype was recovered from a woman between 25 and 40 years old with COVID-19, enrolled during active disease.

For the CDR3, the DNA is TGTGCCAGCAGCTTAGGAACAGGGAACAACTATGGCTACACCTTC. Its protein is CASSLGTGNNYGYTF. The gene calls are TRBV11-3 and TRBJ1-2; D may be TRBD1 (6 bases). This CDR3 spans 15 amino acids. CDR1 SGHNT and CDR2 YENEEA come from the germline V gene. V was pared by 1 base and J by 2 bases, with 11 bases between.